This TCR beta chain was captured in a study of OX40 agonist ivuxolimab in advanced cancers. Patients with a history of autoimmune disease or on systemic immunosuppression were excluded. Researchers took blood at baseline, on cycle 4 day 1, and on cycle 7 day 1. TCRdb keeps only in-frame clones here, not all; method: immunoSEQ multiplex PCR. Of tens of thousands of clones listed, 86% are singletons. Germline CDR1 SNHLY, CDR2 FYNNEI. The V segment lost 6 bases and the J segment 1 base; nucleotides outside the gene matches: 6. The CDR3 totals 16 residues. The chain employs TRBV2 and TRBJ2-3, with 11 bases matching TRBD2. The receptor was isolated from an adult with an advanced solid tumor such as melanoma, head and neck, liver or kidney cancer. The sample consisted of CD4+ or CD8+ T cells sorted from blood, taken in a trial of the OX40 agonist ivuxolimab. CDR3 sequence reads: CASRGVTSGGTDTQYF. Here the CDR3 DNA reads TGTGCCAGCAGGGGGGTGACTAGCGGGGGCACAGATACGCAGTATTTT. The variable domain in full, with the rest retrieved from reference TRBV2 and TRBJ2-3, is EPEVTQTPSHQVTQMGQEVILRCVPISNHLYFYWYRQILGQKVEFLVSFYNNEISEKSEIFDDQFSVERPDGSNFTLKIRSTKLEDSAMYFCASRGVTSGGTDTQYFGPGTRLTVL.